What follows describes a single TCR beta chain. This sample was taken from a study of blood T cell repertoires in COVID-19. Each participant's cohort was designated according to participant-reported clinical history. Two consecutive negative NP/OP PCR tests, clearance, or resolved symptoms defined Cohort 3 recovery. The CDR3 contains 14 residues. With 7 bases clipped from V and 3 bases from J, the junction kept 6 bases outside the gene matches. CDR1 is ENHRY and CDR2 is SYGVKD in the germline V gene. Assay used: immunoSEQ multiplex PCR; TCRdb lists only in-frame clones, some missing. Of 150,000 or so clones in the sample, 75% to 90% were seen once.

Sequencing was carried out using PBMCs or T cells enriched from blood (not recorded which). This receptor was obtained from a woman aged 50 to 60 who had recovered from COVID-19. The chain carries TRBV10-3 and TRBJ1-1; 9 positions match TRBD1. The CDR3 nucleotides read TGTGCCATCACCCGGACAGGGGAGGACACTGAAGCTTTCTTT. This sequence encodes CAITRTGEDTEAFF.